This T cell receptor beta chain was captured in a study of post-analysis software for immune sequencing data. As for the study in general: Relapsing-remitting, secondary progressive and progressive-relapsing forms made up the multiple sclerosis disease courses.

cDNA libraries of TCR beta carried unique molecular identifiers. The T cell input of about 0.9 to 10 million gave hundreds of thousands of cDNA molecules. From the PCR reads, TCRdb called clonotypes with MiXCR, one entry per CDR3 protein. Of around 260,000 distinct CDR3 sequences in the sample, 36% are singletons; the top ten hold 4% to 6%. This clonotype occurred many times. An end of the junction differs from the germline gene, which may be a read error. Material for sequencing was blood. The sequence was obtained from a girl between 10 and 17 years old with multiple sclerosis.

As DNA, the CDR3 is TGTGCCAGCAGCCAAGATCGGGACACTGAAGCTTTCTTT. Protein product: CASSQDRDTEAFF. The V and J genes are TRBV4-1 and TRBJ1-1, with D unclear. The CDR3 has 13 amino acids. Germline-derived CDR1 and CDR2 are MGHRA and YSYEKL.